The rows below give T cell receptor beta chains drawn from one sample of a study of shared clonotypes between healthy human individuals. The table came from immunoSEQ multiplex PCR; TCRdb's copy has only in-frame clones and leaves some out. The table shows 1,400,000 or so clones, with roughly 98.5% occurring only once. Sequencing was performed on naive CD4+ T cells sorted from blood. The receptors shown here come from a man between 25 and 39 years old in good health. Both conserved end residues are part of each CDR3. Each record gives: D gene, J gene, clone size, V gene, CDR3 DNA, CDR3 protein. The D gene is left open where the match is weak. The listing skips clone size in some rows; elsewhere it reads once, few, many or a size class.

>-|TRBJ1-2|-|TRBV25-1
TGTGCCAGCAGTACAGCGAGAGGGGGCTACACCTTC
CASSTARGGYTF
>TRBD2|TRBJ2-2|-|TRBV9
TGTGCCAGCAACATAAACGGGAGGGGGAACACCGGGGAGCTGTTTTTT
CASNINGRGNTGELFF
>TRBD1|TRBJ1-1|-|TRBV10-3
TGTGCCATCACCCCTCGGACAGGGCCAAACACTGAAGCTTTCTTT
CAITPRTGPNTEAFF
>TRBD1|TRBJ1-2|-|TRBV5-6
TGTGCCAGCAGCTCAGGACAGGGGGCGAATGGCTACACCTTC
CASSSGQGANGYTF
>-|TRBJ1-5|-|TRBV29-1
TGCAGCGTTGGGGGGGGGCTCGGTCAGCCCCAGCATTTT
CSVGGGLGQPQHF
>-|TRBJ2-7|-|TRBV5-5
TGTGCCAGCAGCTTTGGGGGATTCTACGAGCAGTACTTC
CASSFGGFYEQYF
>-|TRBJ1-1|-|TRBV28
TGTGCCAGCAGTTTACAAGTGAGGTGGGCAGAAGCTTTCTTT
CASSLQVRWAEAFF
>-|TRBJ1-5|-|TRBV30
TGTGCCTGGAGTAGCAGCCTAAATAGCAATCAGCCCCAGCATTTT
CAWSSSLNSNQPQHF
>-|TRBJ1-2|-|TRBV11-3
TGTGCCAGCAGCTTAGAGGGGGCGCCGGTCCCTACTGATGGCTACACCTTC
CASSLEGAPVPTDGYTF
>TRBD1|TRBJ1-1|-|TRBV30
TGTGCCTGGGTACTTCAGGGGGCGTGGGGTACTGAAGCTTTCTTT
CAWVLQGAWGTEAFF
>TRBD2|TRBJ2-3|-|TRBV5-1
TGCGCCAGCAACGTTGGGACTATCAAAGATACGCAGTATTTT
CASNVGTIKDTQYF
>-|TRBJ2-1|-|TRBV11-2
TGTGCCAGCAGCATAAACCTTGGGCTGGGCTACAATGAGCAGTTCTTC
CASSINLGLGYNEQFF
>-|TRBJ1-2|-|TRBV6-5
TGTGCCAGCAGTGATCAAGTCACCGTCGATGGCTACACCTTC
CASSDQVTVDGYTF
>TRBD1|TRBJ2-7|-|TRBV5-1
TGCGCCAGCAGCCTAGGGGGACAGCCCGTCGAGCAGTACTTC
CASSLGGQPVEQYF
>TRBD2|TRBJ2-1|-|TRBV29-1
TGCAGCGTTGCCGGCGGGAGCTCCTACAATGAGCAGTTCTTC
CSVAGGSSYNEQFF
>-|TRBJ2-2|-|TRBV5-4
TGTGCCAGCAGGCAAACCGGCGGGATGAGCACCGGGGAGCTGTTTTTT
CASRQTGGMSTGELFF
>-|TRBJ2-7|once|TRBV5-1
TGCGCCAGCAGTATAGGTTATGAGGGGGAGCAGTACTTC
CASSIGYEGEQYF
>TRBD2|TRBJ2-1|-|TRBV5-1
TGCGCCAGCAGCTCTGTAGCGGGAGGCAATGAGCAGTTCTTC
CASSSVAGGNEQFF
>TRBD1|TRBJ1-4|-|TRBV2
TGTGCCAGCAGTCGAGGGGGCTTAGGTGAAAAACTGTTTTTT
CASSRGGLGEKLFF
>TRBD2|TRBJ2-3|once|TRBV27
TGTGCCAGCAGTTTAAACGGACTAGCGGTTAGCACAGATACGCAGTATTTT
CASSLNGLAVSTDTQYF
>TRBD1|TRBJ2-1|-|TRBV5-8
TGTGCCAGCAGCTCGGGGACAGCCCATGAGCAGTTCTTC
CASSSGTAHEQFF
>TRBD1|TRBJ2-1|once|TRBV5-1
TGCGCCAGCAGCACGGCCGGGACAGGGATCTACAATGAGCAGTTCTTC
CASSTAGTGIYNEQFF
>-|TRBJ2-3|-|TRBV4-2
TGTGCCAGCAGCCAAGGTAGGGCTAGCACAGATACGCAGTATTTT
CASSQGRASTDTQYF